This TCR beta chain was captured by sequencing in a study of early T cells in non-severe SARS-CoV-2 infection. Overall study findings and caveats: Matching with VDJdb favored anti-spike CD8 responses (missing private and CD4 specificities).

Notes on this clonotype: Its antigen remains unidentified.

From the 5' RACE reads, TCRdb called clonotypes with MiXCR, one entry per CDR3 protein. The sample lists roughly 99,000 distinct CDR3 sequences, 11% occurring once. The source material was whole blood. The origin of this receptor is an adult who was a healthcare worker with PCR-confirmed SARS-CoV-2 infection or an uninfected control (not recorded which).

Here the CDR3 DNA reads TGTGCCAGCAGCCGAACGACTGCATCACCCCTCCACTTT. Translating it yields CASSRTTASPLHF. This sequence joins TRBV14 and TRBJ1-6; no firm D call. Germline CDR1 reads SGHDN; CDR2 reads FVKESK. V lost 4 bases and J 10 bases, leaving 11 bases between the germline ends. The CDR3 runs 13 residues.